The rows below give T cell receptor beta chains drawn from one sample of a study of cytomegalovirus exposure and HLA in healthy donors. Sequenced by immunoSEQ multiplex PCR; TCRdb stores in-frame clones only, minus some. The table lists about 96,000 clones, about 70% of them singletons. Material for sequencing was PBMCs. The receptor set was obtained from a woman between 65 and 79 years old in good health and CMV-seropositive. The CDR3 runs from the conserved cysteine through the conserved F or W. Each record gives: D gene, V gene, J gene, clone size, CDR3 DNA, CDR3 protein. A D gene is named only where the DNA matches it firmly. Some rows have no size entry. The others give once, few or many, or a class for an expanded clone.

TRBD1	TRBV6-7	TRBJ1-5	.	TGTGCCAGCAGCACTGACAGGGAGTATCAGCCCCAGCATTTT	CASSTDREYQPQHF
.	TRBV6-6	TRBJ1-2	.	TGTGCCAGCAGTTACTCGAGATGGGAGGGCTACACCTTC	CASSYSRWEGYTF
.	TRBV7-2	TRBJ1-6	.	TGTGCCAGCAGCTTAGGGCAGGGGTATTCACCCCTCCACTTT	CASSLGQGYSPLHF
TRBD2	TRBV18	TRBJ2-3	.	TGTGCCAGCTCACCTCCCCTAGCGGGAGGGGCAGATACGCAGTATTTT	CASSPPLAGGADTQYF
.	TRBV19	TRBJ2-2	once	TGTGCCAGTAGTATGGGGCTAAGGGCCGGGGAGCTGTTTTTT	CASSMGLRAGELFF
TRBD2	TRBV9	TRBJ2-7	.	TGTGCCAGCAGCGTAGGCTTAGCGGGGGGGCTCTACGAGCAGTACTTC	CASSVGLAGGLYEQYF
.	TRBV18	TRBJ2-5	once	TGTGCCAGCTCACCGCGAGGGGAGACCCAGTACTTC	CASSPRGETQYF
.	TRBV5-1	TRBJ2-3	.	TGCGCCAGCTCCCGAGGTGTCGCTACGCAGTATTTT	CASSRGVATQYF
.	TRBV7-9	TRBJ1-4	few	TGTGCCAGCAGCTCGCACGGAGCAACTAATGAAAAACTGTTTTTT	CASSSHGATNEKLFF
.	TRBV18	TRBJ1-5	few	TGTGCCAGCTCACCTTTAATGAGAGATCAGCCCCAGCATTTT	CASSPLMRDQPQHF
.	TRBV28	TRBJ2-7	.	TGTGCCAGCAGATTTAGCGGAACAATCTACGAGCAGTACTTC	CASRFSGTIYEQYF
TRBD2	TRBV5-4	TRBJ2-7	few	TGTGCCAGCAGCTTGGCTCGGGGCGGGGGGGTCCACGAGCAGTACTTC	CASSLARGGGVHEQYF
TRBD2	TRBV7-3	TRBJ2-1	few	TGTGCCAGCAGCTTGGGCGGGAGTGTTGAGGGTGAGCAGTTCTTC	CASSLGGSVEGEQFF
TRBD1	TRBV11-3	TRBJ1-1	.	TGTGCCAGCAGCTTCAAAAGGACAGGGGGCTTGAACACTGAAGCTTTCTTT	CASSFKRTGGLNTEAFF
TRBD1	TRBV2	TRBJ2-7	.	TGTGCCAGCAGCCCCGACAGGGGCTGGTACAACGAGCAGTACTTC	CASSPDRGWYNEQYF
.	TRBV19	TRBJ1-1	few	TGTGCCAGTAGCACCCAGGGAAACACTGAAGCTTTCTTT	CASSTQGNTEAFF
.	TRBV7-7	TRBJ2-2	.	TGTGCTAGCAGCCCTGGACAGAGAGGGACCGGGGAGCTGTTTTTT	CASSPGQRGTGELFF
TRBD2	TRBV6-5	TRBJ2-4	.	TGTGCCAGCAGTGGTCTAGCGGGAGAATACATTCAGTACTTC	CASSGLAGEYIQYF
.	TRBV7-9	TRBJ1-4	.	TGTGCCAGCAGCTTAACAGCTGCAACTAATGAAAAACTGTTTTTT	CASSLTAATNEKLFF
.	TRBV6-5	TRBJ1-2	once	TGTGCCAGCGGGCTGGACTATGGCTACACCTTC	CASGLDYGYTF
TRBD2	TRBV7-2	TRBJ2-7	once	TGTGCCAGCAGCTTAACCGGGACTAGCGTATACGAGCAGTACTTC	CASSLTGTSVYEQYF
TRBD2	TRBV7-9	TRBJ2-1	.	TGTGCCAGCAGCCCCTCTGGACTAGCGGGTGCGAAGCTCTACAATGAGCAGTTCTTC	CASSPSGLAGAKLYNEQFF
TRBD2	TRBV9	TRBJ2-1	.	TGTGCCAGCAGCCCATACGTAGGGACTAGCGGGGGTGAGCAGTTCTTC	CASSPYVGTSGGEQFF
TRBD1	TRBV5-1	TRBJ2-1	few	TGCGCCAGCAGCAAGGACAGGGTCTACAATGAGCAGTTCTTC	CASSKDRVYNEQFF
TRBD1	TRBV2	TRBJ2-7	.	TGTGCCAGCCTCGAGACAGGGCTCCACGAGCAGTACTTC	CASLETGLHEQYF
TRBD1	TRBV5-3	TRBJ2-3	few	TGTGCCAGAAGCTATATGGACAGGGGTGGGCCTACAGATACGCAGTATTTT	CARSYMDRGGPTDTQYF